Presented here are 11 T cell receptor beta chains from one specimen sequenced in a study of early T cells in non-severe SARS-CoV-2 infection. TCRdb re-derived calls from the 5' RACE reads in MiXCR, one entry per CDR3 protein. The sample lists 55,000 to 80,000 distinct CDR3 sequences, 9.5% to 13% occurring once. The sequenced sample was whole blood. These receptors all stem from an adult who was a healthcare worker with PCR-confirmed SARS-CoV-2 infection or an uninfected control (not recorded which).

Notes on this clonotype: A much more abundant neighbour one base away suggests this may be a read error. The chain carries TRBV7-8 and TRBJ2-3; D gene unclear. The V gene lost 3 bases and the J gene lost 4 bases, with 2 bases spanning the gap. Germline values: CDR1 SGHVS, CDR2 FQNEAQ. The CDR3 spans 11 residues. Here the CDR3 DNA reads TGTGCCAGCAGCTTCGCAGATACGCAGTATTTT. It codes for CASSFADTQYF. Full variable domain (remainder filled in from reference TRBV7-8 and TRBJ2-3): GAGVSQSPRYKVAKRGQDVALRCDPISGHVSLFWYQQALGQGPEFLTYFQNEAQLDKSGLPSDRFFAERPEGSVSTLKIQRTQQEDSAVYLCASSFADTQYFGPGTRLTVL.

The chain uses TRBV12-3 or TRBV12-4 and TRBJ1-2; the D gene is possibly TRBD1 (5 bases). The length of the CDR3 is 14 residues. V was shortened by 1 base and J by 6 bases, with 12 bases between the two germline ends. In nucleotides, the CDR3 is TGTGCCAGCAGTTTAGGGCAGGGCAATCATGGCTACACCTTC. It specifies CASSLGQGNHGYTF.

The chain links TRBV29-1 to TRBJ2-1, with 7 bases lining up with TRBD1. V lost 7 bases, J lost 5 bases, and 8 bases stayed unmatched. Germline lookup yields CDR1 SQVTM and CDR2 ANQGSEA. The length of the CDR3 is 13 residues. As DNA, the CDR3 is TGCAGCGGGGGACAGAGAACCGACAATGAGCAGTTCTTC. Its protein product is CSGGQRTDNEQFF.

This clonotype was seen only a few times. This chain's CDR3 is CASSLYGRGTDTQYF. In nucleotides, the CDR3 is TGCGCCAGCAGCTTGTACGGGAGAGGCACAGATACGCAGTATTTT. This chain joins TRBV5-1 and TRBJ2-3, with D perhaps matching TRBD2 (6 bases). The germline V gene encodes CDR1 SGHRS and CDR2 YFSETQ. V gave up 1 base and J gave up 1 base, with 10 bases separating them. The CDR3 length is 15 residues.

This clonotype was detected a few times. This rearrangement joins TRBV7-2 to TRBJ1-2; 12 bases align to TRBD1. Germline lookup yields CDR1 SGHTA and CDR2 FQGNSA. Trimming took 2 bases from V and 6 from J; bases not matched to a gene: 7. The CDR3 loop spans 16 amino acids. CDR3 sequence reads: CASSLPGTGGSDGYTF. DNA for the CDR3: TGTGCCAGCAGCTTACCGGGGACAGGGGGCAGTGATGGCTACACCTTC.

This chain connects TRBV29-1 to TRBJ1-3; D uncertain. The CDR3 extends over 15 amino acids. Germline CDR1 reads SQVTM; CDR2 reads ANQGSEA. The V and J ends lost 7 bases and 0 bases respectively, with 16 bases between them. CDR3 DNA: TGCAGCGCCGGCGTCAGGCTCAACTCTGGAAACACCATATATTTT. It is translated as CSAGVRLNSGNTIYF.

This clonotype was seen repeatedly, ten times or more. V gene TRBV20-1 combines with J gene TRBJ1-6; 7 bases fit TRBD1. There are 16 residues in the CDR3. Germline CDR1 and CDR2: DFQATT and SNEGSKA (reference sequence). V was clipped by 0 bases and J by 5 bases; unmatched bases: 7. CDR3 loop: CSARDQGGQHNSPLHF. The CDR3 bases are TGCAGTGCTAGAGATCAAGGGGGCCAACATAATTCACCCCTCCACTTT.

The sample holds many counts of this clonotype. This chain links TRBV7-9 with TRBJ2-5; 10 nucleotides line up with TRBD2. Losses at the gene ends were 5 bases for V and 1 base for J; bases not matched to a gene: 7. This CDR3 region has 16 residues. Germline CDR1 reads SEHNR; CDR2 reads FQNEAQ (reference sequence). The CDR3 DNA sequence: TGTGCCAGCAGCCCCCGGAGGACTAGCGGCCAAGAGACCCAGTACTTC. Translated: CASSPRRTSGQETQYF. The full variable domain, completed using reference TRBV7-9 and TRBJ2-5, is DTGVSQNPRHKITKRGQNVTFRCDPISEHNRLYWYRQTLGQGPEFLTYFQNEAQLEKSRLLSDRFSAERPKGSFSTLEIQRTEQGDSAMYLCASSPRRTSGQETQYFGPGTRLLVL.

This clonotype was counted ten times or more. The chain employs TRBV5-6 and TRBJ2-4; D is unresolved. The CDR3 covers 16 residues. Trimming stripped 4 bases from V and 1 base from J, with 15 bases between. Germline CDR1 and CDR2: SGHDT and YYEEEE. This chain's CDR3 is CASSLRVSQAKNIQYF. In nucleotides, the CDR3 is TGTGCCAGCAGCCTAAGGGTGTCCCAGGCCAAAAACATTCAGTACTTC.

This clonotype has a count of ten or more. This chain connects TRBV7-2 to TRBJ1-1; D ambiguous. V lost 1 base to trimming and J lost 0 bases, with 6 bases between them. The germline CDR1 and CDR2 sequences are SGHTA and FQGNSA. CDR3 length equals 14 residues. For the CDR3, the DNA is TGTGCCAGCAGCTTAGTACCGTTGAACACTGAAGCTTTCTTT. Protein product: CASSLVPLNTEAFF.

This chain connects TRBV7-2 to TRBJ2-1; maybe TRBD2 (5 bases). The CDR3 is 14 residues long. V was trimmed by 1 base and J by 8 bases, leaving 12 bases between them. Germline assignment: CDR1 SGHTA and CDR2 FQGNSA. The CDR3 region is CASSLGLYLDEQFF. Written as DNA, the CDR3 is TGTGCCAGCAGCTTAGGACTATATCTGGATGAGCAGTTCTTC.